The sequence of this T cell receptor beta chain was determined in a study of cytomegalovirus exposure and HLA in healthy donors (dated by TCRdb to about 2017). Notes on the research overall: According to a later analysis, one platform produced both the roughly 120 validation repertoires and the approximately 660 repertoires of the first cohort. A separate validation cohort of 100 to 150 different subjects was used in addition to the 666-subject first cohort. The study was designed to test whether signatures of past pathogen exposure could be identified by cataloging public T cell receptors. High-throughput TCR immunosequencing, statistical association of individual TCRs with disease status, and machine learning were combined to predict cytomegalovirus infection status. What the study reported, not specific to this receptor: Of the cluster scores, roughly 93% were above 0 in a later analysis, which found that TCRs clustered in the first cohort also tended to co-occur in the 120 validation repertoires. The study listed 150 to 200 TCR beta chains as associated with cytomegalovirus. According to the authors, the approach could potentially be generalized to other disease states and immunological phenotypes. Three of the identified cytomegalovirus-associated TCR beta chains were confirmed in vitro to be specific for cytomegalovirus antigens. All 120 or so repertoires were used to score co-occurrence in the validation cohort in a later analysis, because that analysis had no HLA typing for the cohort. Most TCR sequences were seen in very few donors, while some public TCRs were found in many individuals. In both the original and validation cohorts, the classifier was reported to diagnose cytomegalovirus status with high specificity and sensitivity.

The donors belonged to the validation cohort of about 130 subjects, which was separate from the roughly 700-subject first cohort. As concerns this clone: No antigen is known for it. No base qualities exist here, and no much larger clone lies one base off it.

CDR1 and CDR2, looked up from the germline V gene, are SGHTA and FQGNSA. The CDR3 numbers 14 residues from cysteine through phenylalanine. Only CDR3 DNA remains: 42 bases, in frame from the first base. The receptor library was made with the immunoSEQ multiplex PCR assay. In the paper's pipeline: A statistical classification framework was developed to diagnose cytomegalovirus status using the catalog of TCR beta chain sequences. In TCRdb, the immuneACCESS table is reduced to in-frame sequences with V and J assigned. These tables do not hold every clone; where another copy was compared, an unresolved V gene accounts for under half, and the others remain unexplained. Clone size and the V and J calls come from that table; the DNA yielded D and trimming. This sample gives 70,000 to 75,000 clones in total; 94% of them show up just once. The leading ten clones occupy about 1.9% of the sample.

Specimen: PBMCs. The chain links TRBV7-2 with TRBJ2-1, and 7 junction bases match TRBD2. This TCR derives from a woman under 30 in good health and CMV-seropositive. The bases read TGTGCAACATCTGGGGGGGGCTCCTACAATGAGCAGTTCTTC. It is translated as CATSGGGSYNEQFF.